These T cell receptor beta chains were read from a single sample in a study of blood T cell repertoires in COVID-19. TCRdb keeps only in-frame clones here, not all; method: immunoSEQ multiplex PCR. The sample includes roughly 380,000 clones, about 87% seen only once; the top ten take 1% to 1.5%. Sample: PBMCs or T cells enriched from blood (not recorded which). These receptors all come from a man aged 30-40 years who had recovered from COVID-19. CDR3s include the opening cysteine and the closing phenylalanine or tryptophan. The D gene is left open where the match is weak. Size is omitted from some rows. Given values are once, few, many or a class for expanded clones.

clone_size	d_call	cdr3_length	v_call	j_call	cdr3_nt	cdr3_aa
NA	NA	18	TRBV27	TRBJ1-1	TGTGCCAGCAGTTCGTTCCTAGGAGGAGGGCCCGGGGACACTGAAGCTTTCTTT	CASSSFLGGGPGDTEAFF
NA	NA	17	TRBV4-3	TRBJ1-3	TGCGCCAGCAGCCAAGATACCCCAGGCAGCTCTGGAAACACCATATATTTT	CASSQDTPGSSGNTIYF
NA	NA	11	TRBV20-1	TRBJ2-7	TGCAGTGCTCGGTCGGGTCACGAGCAGTACTTC	CSARSGHEQYF
NA	TRBD1	16	TRBV11-2	TRBJ1-3	TGTGCCAGCAGCACTTTACAGGGGGCGACGGGAAACACCATATATTTT	CASSTLQGATGNTIYF
NA	NA	14	TRBV7-2	TRBJ2-3	TGTGCCAGCAGCTTGGAGCTCCACACAGATACGCAGTATTTT	CASSLELHTDTQYF
NA	NA	16	TRBV7-7	TRBJ2-2	TGTGCCAGCAGCTTATTTCTACAGCCGAACACCGGGGAGCTGTTTTTT	CASSLFLQPNTGELFF
NA	NA	15	TRBV7-8	TRBJ1-1	TGTGCCAGCAGCTTAAACCCGGACAGGAACACTGAAGCTTTCTTT	CASSLNPDRNTEAFF
NA	NA	12	TRBV7-9	TRBJ2-1	TGTGCCAGCAGCTTAGATGAGCGGCAGCAGTTCTTC	CASSLDERQQFF
NA	TRBD1	15	TRBV6-5	TRBJ1-4	TGTGCCAGCAGGGGACAGGGGGCGCGATATGAAAAACTGTTTTTT	CASRGQGARYEKLFF
once	NA	16	TRBV4-2	TRBJ2-1	TGTGCCAGCAGCCAATACGACCTCCGGGAGTACAATGAGCAGTTCTTC	CASSQYDLREYNEQFF
NA	NA	13	TRBV18	TRBJ2-5	TGTGCCAGCTCGGGACAACAACAAGAGACCCAGTACTTC	CASSGQQQETQYF
NA	NA	14	TRBV7-7	TRBJ1-3	TGTGCTAGCAGCCAGCAAGGGGTCGGAAACACCATATATTTT	CASSQQGVGNTIYF
NA	NA	13	TRBV9	TRBJ2-7	TGTGCCAGCAGCGTAGCTGGAGGGAACGAGCAGTACTTC	CASSVAGGNEQYF
NA	NA	12	TRBV29-1	TRBJ1-2	TGCAGCGCGTCCGGGTCGAACTATGGCTACACCTTC	CSASGSNYGYTF
once	TRBD1	17	TRBV5-4	TRBJ2-3	TGTGCCAGCAGCTTAAACCCCGGACAGGGGTTGTCAGATACGCAGTATTTT	CASSLNPGQGLSDTQYF
NA	NA	12	TRBV12-5	TRBJ1-1	TGTGCTAGTGGTTTGGATTCCTACCAAGCTTTCTTT	CASGLDSYQAFF
NA	NA	14	TRBV25-1	TRBJ2-5	TGTGCCAGCAGTGAAGGGGACTTGCACGGGACCCAGTACTTC	CASSEGDLHGTQYF
NA	NA	15	TRBV7-9	TRBJ2-7	TGTGCCAGCGCAACCCCTGGGGGCGCCTACTACGAGCAGTACTTC	CASATPGGAYYEQYF
NA	TRBD2	15	TRBV7-9	TRBJ2-1	TGTGCCAGCAGCCCTCTGGGACTAGCGGGGGGACCACAGTTCTTC	CASSPLGLAGGPQFF
NA	TRBD2	14	TRBV28	TRBJ2-1	TGTGCCAGCACCGTCGGGGGAGGGGTCATAGATAAGTTCTTC	CASTVGGGVIDKFF
NA	TRBD1	13	TRBV7-3	TRBJ2-1	TGTGCCAGCAGCGAGGGACAGGGCAATGAGCAGTTCTTC	CASSEGQGNEQFF
NA	NA	17	TRBV7-9	TRBJ2-1	TGTGCCAGCAGCTTAGGTTGGCGGGGCGCTAATTACAATGAGCAGTTCTTC	CASSLGWRGANYNEQFF
NA	TRBD1	15	TRBV5-4	TRBJ2-4	TGTGCCAGCAGCTCCCAACAGGGGGCTAGGAACATTCAGTACTTC	CASSSQQGARNIQYF
NA	NA	16	TRBV18	TRBJ2-2	TGTGCCAGCTCACCACCGGGCAGGGCGAACACCGGGGAGCTGTTTTTT	CASSPPGRANTGELFF
NA	NA	15	TRBV7-2	TRBJ1-4	TGTGCCAGCAGCTTAGCAGGGGCGGGAAGTGAAAAACTGTTTTTT	CASSLAGAGSEKLFF
few	TRBD1	13	TRBV5-6	TRBJ1-1	TGTGCCAGCAGCTTCGGGACAGTCATTGAAGCTTTCTTT	CASSFGTVIEAFF
NA	NA	16	TRBV10-3	TRBJ1-5	TGTGCCATCAGTGACCGAGGGGACATCGTCGGGTCGTCCCAGCATTTT	CAISDRGDIVGSSQHF
NA	NA	17	TRBV9	TRBJ1-6	TGTGCCAGCAGCGTAGACAGAGACAGCCTCTATAATTCACCCCTCCACTTT	CASSVDRDSLYNSPLHF
NA	NA	14	TRBV7-9	TRBJ2-5	TGTGCCAGCAGCCCCAGACAGAATTGGGAGACCCAGTACTTC	CASSPRQNWETQYF
NA	NA	13	TRBV7-9	TRBJ2-5	TGTGCCAGCAGCCTACAGGTCCAAGAGACCCAGTACTTC	CASSLQVQETQYF
NA	NA	12	TRBV18	TRBJ2-1	TGTGCCAGCTCACCCGCGGCCAATGAGCAGTTCTTC	CASSPAANEQFF
NA	TRBD2	16	TRBV4-2	TRBJ2-2	TGTGCCAGCAGCCAAGTAGGCGGGGGGGCTGCCGGGGAGCTGTTTTTT	CASSQVGGGAAGELFF
NA	TRBD1	15	TRBV5-1	TRBJ1-2	TGCGCCAGCAGCTTGGACAGGGGGACAACGTATGGCTACACCTTC	CASSLDRGTTYGYTF
few	NA	12	TRBV12-3/TRBV12-4	TRBJ1-4	TGTGCCAGCAGTTTTGGACAAGAAAAACTGTTTTTT	CASSFGQEKLFF
NA	NA	13	TRBV28	TRBJ1-2	TGTGCCAGCAGTTTCCGGGGGGCGTTTGGCTACACCTTC	CASSFRGAFGYTF
NA	NA	14	TRBV30	TRBJ1-6	TGTGCCTGGAGCTGGACAGCCTTGGGTTCACCCCTCCACTTT	CAWSWTALGSPLHF
NA	NA	17	TRBV30	TRBJ2-2	TGTGCCTGGGGGCCCGTCACAGGGTTCGCGAACACCGGGGAGCTGTTTTTT	CAWGPVTGFANTGELFF
NA	NA	13	TRBV25-1	TRBJ1-1	TGTGCCAGCAGTGGATACAGGGACACTGAAGCTTTCTTT	CASSGYRDTEAFF
NA	TRBD1	14	TRBV2	TRBJ1-2	TGTGCCAACCAACCCCAGGGGGCGCGTTATGGCTACACCTTC	CANQPQGARYGYTF
NA	NA	14	TRBV9	TRBJ1-4	TGTGCCAGCAGCGTGGGGCCGAGTAATGAAAAACTGTTTTTT	CASSVGPSNEKLFF
NA	TRBD2	16	TRBV7-2	TRBJ2-3	TGTGCCAGCAGCCCGGGACTAGCGGGGGGCACAGATACGCAGTATTTT	CASSPGLAGGTDTQYF
NA	TRBD1	15	TRBV10-1	TRBJ1-1	TGCGCCAGCAGTCCAGCCGGGACAGTGAACACTGAAGCTTTCTTT	CASSPAGTVNTEAFF
NA	TRBD1	15	TRBV30	TRBJ2-3	TGTGCCTATTCCGTCGGACAGGGTGTACAAGATACGCAGTATTTT	CAYSVGQGVQDTQYF
NA	TRBD2	18	TRBV7-9	TRBJ2-5	TGTGCCAGCAGCTTAGGCCTAGCGGGGGCTAGCGTCAAAGAGACCCAGTACTTC	CASSLGLAGASVKETQYF
once	TRBD2	14	TRBV18	TRBJ2-1	TGTGCCAGCTCACCGGGGACTAGTTTCGATGAGCAGTTCTTC	CASSPGTSFDEQFF
few	TRBD1	13	TRBV5-4	TRBJ1-2	TGTGCCAGCAGCACCCAGGGGGCGCCTGGCTACACCTTC	CASSTQGAPGYTF
NA	TRBD1	14	TRBV5-4	TRBJ1-1	TGTGCCAGCAGCTTGGAGACAGGGGGCACTGAAGCTTTCTTT	CASSLETGGTEAFF
NA	TRBD1	18	TRBV29-1	TRBJ2-3	TGCAGCGTTGAAGCCCCTATAGCACAGGGGAGAGGCACAGATACGCAGTATTTT	CSVEAPIAQGRGTDTQYF
NA	NA	12	TRBV19	TRBJ1-5	TGTGCCAGTACCTACAGGGATCAGCCCCAGCATTTT	CASTYRDQPQHF
NA	NA	12	TRBV6-5	TRBJ1-1	TGTGCCAGCGGGTGGGGGGGGACTGAAGCTTTCTTT	CASGWGGTEAFF
NA	NA	13	TRBV10-2	TRBJ2-2	TGCGCCAGCAGTCCTCATCGGACCGGGGAGCTGTTTTTT	CASSPHRTGELFF
NA	TRBD1	15	TRBV6-1	TRBJ2-5	TGTGCCAGCAGTGAATTAGGGGGCTATCAAGAGACCCAGTACTTC	CASSELGGYQETQYF
NA	TRBD2	15	TRBV12-5	TRBJ2-1	TGTGCTAGTGGATTCGAGCGGGGAGGCAACAATGAGCAGTTCTTC	CASGFERGGNNEQFF
NA	NA	13	TRBV27	TRBJ1-5	TGTGCCAGCAGTTTTACAGGGCATCAGCCCCAGCATTTT	CASSFTGHQPQHF
NA	TRBD2	15	TRBV19	TRBJ2-1	TGTGCCAGTAGTGTCAGACTAGCGGGGGCCGGGTTGAAGTTCTTC	CASSVRLAGAGLKFF